This T cell receptor beta chain was sequenced in a study of blood T cell repertoires in COVID-19. In the study overall: Material from acute and convalescent COVID-19 was sourced from the United States, Italy and Spain. T cells, B-cell-depleted T cells, or PBMCs supplied cDNA or gDNA.

Original processing notes: Reference gene primer amplification gave nucleated cell count estimates. Only in-frame clones appear in the TCRdb table, and some are missing; sequencing was by immunoSEQ multiplex PCR. That table is the source of V, J and clone size, and D and trimming were worked out from the DNA. Altogether some 250,000 clones are present, about 80% being singletons, with the ten largest covering under 5%. This clonotype was obtained from a man aged 50-60 years with active or convalescent COVID-19. Source material: peripheral blood.

This chain's CDR3 is CASSESRSTGIYF. In DNA form, the CDR3 reads TGCGCCAGCAGTGAGTCGAGGTCAACCGGCATATATTTT. The V gene is TRBV10-2, the J gene TRBJ1-3; D is uncertain. Trimming took off 0 bases at V and 12 bases at J, with 12 bases between the two ends. The CDR3 has 13 amino acids. Germline CDR1 WSHSY, CDR2 SAAADI.